These 14 T cell receptor beta chains were all obtained from the same sample, sequenced in a study of cytomegalovirus exposure and HLA in healthy donors. Vbeta (60) and Jbeta (13) primers were used in the PCR. The assay was immunoSEQ multiplex PCR, and TCRdb's table has in-frame clones only and misses some. The sample lists about 120,000 clones; about 83% were seen once. Sequencing input: PBMCs. Receptors were obtained from a woman between 35 and 50 years old in good health and CMV-seropositive.

The chain couples TRBV7-9 to TRBJ1-5; no clear D gene. The CDR3 is 16 amino acids. Trimming stripped 4 bases from V and 3 bases from J, with 16 bases between. Germline V gene lookup returns CDR1 SEHNR and CDR2 FQNEAQ (reference sequence). CDR3 protein: CASSSGESSLNQPQHF. In DNA form, the CDR3 reads TGTGCCAGCAGCTCGGGAGAAAGTAGCCTCAATCAGCCCCAGCATTTT. The entire variable domain, with the rest obtained from reference TRBV7-9 and TRBJ1-5, is as follows: DTGVSQNPRHKITKRGQNVTFRCDPISEHNRLYWYRQTLGQGPEFLTYFQNEAQLEKSRLLSDRFSAERPKGSFSTLEIQRTEQGDSAMYLCASSSGESSLNQPQHFGDGTRLSIL.

This clone was counted a few times. J is TRBJ1-2 and V is TRBV7-3; D might be TRBD1 (5 bases). With 11 bases removed from V and 5 bases from J, the gap between germline ends came to 15 bases. CDR3 length: 12 amino acids. Germline V gene lookup returns CDR1 SGHTA and CDR2 FQGTGA. The DNA for the CDR3 is TGTGCCGCCCCAGGGATTTTTTATGGCTACACCTTC. This sequence encodes CAAPGIFYGYTF.

This clone was recorded once. The chain recombines TRBV7-2 with TRBJ1-3, with a possible D match to TRBD1 (6 bases). The CDR3 contains 15 residues. The V end was cut by 1 base, the J end by 2 bases, with 9 bases between. Germline V gives CDR1 SGHTA, CDR2 FQGNSA. The DNA for the CDR3 is TGTGCCAGCAGCTTAGTATCAGGGGCTGGAAACACCATATATTTT. It is translated as CASSLVSGAGNTIYF.

V is TRBV27 and J is TRBJ1-3; TRBD1 matches 11 bases. Germline lookup yields CDR1 MNHEY and CDR2 SMNVEV (reference sequence). After removal of 5 bases from V and 2 bases from J, the junction contained 5 bases not matched to a gene. This CDR3 is built from 16 residues. CDR3 region: CASSPGQGGAGNTIYF. DNA of the CDR3: TGTGCCAGCAGTCCGGGACAGGGGGGTGCTGGAAACACCATATATTTT.

The chain recombines TRBV25-1 with TRBJ2-1; 9 positions agree with TRBD1. Germline values: CDR1 MGHDK, CDR2 SYGVNS. V was pared by 4 bases and J by 4 bases, with 14 bases of the junction left unmatched. CDR3 length equals 18 residues. The CDR3 nucleotides read TGTGCCAGCAGTGCGTTTGTTACGGGACAGGGCCCTTACAATGAGCAGTTCTTC. The encoded protein is CASSAFVTGQGPYNEQFF.

The chain uses TRBV18 and TRBJ1-3, with 7 bases aligning to TRBD1. The CDR3 is 16 amino acids. The junction had 8 bases not matched to a gene; V was cut back by 3 bases and J by 3 bases. Germline loops: CDR1 KGHSH, CDR2 LQKENI. Written as DNA, the CDR3 is TGTGCCAGCTCACCGCGACAGGGAGAGGGTGGAAACACCATATATTTT. Its protein is CASSPRQGEGGNTIYF. The entire variable domain, with the rest obtained from reference TRBV18 and TRBJ1-3, is as follows: NAGVMQNPRHLVRRRGQEARLRCSPMKGHSHVYWYRQLPEEGLKFMVYLQKENIIDESGMPKERFSAEFPKEGPSILRIQQVVRGDSAAYFCASSPRQGEGGNTIYFGEGSWLTVV.

The genes are TRBV27 and TRBJ2-5; possible D gene TRBD1, 5 bases. The CDR3 extends over 13 amino acids. Germline V gives CDR1 MNHEY, CDR2 SMNVEV (reference sequence). The germline V and J ends were trimmed by 5 bases and 5 bases, with 12 bases remaining between them. This chain's CDR3 is CASSMTVPETQYF. The CDR3 DNA is TGTGCCAGCAGTATGACAGTACCCGAGACCCAGTACTTC.

The V call is TRBV7-3, the J call TRBJ1-1, with D maybe TRBD1 (6 bases). The V gene's germline CDR1 is SGHTA and CDR2 FQGTGA. This CDR3 region has 14 residues. The V and J ends lost 5 bases and 2 bases respectively, with 12 bases between them. In nucleotides, the CDR3 is TGTGCCAGCAGCGAGGGACATCCCAACACTGAAGCTTTCTTT. As protein: CASSEGHPNTEAFF.

The J gene is TRBJ2-1, the V gene TRBV30, with 8 positions matching TRBD2. This CDR3 spans 13 amino acids. Trimming cost V 5 bases and J 12 bases; bases outside gene matches: 12. Germline lookup yields CDR1 GTSNPN and CDR2 SVGIG (reference sequence). The CDR3, as DNA: TGTGCCTGGGGAGTCGCGGGAGGAGTCGGGCAGTTCTTC. Encoded protein: CAWGVAGGVGQFF. Variable domain in full (rest from reference TRBV30 and TRBJ2-1): SQTIHQWPATLVQPVGSPLSLECTVEGTSNPNLYWYRQAAGRGLQLLFYSVGIGQISSEVPQNLSASRPQDRQFILSSKKLLLSDSGFYLCAWGVAGGVGQFFGPGTRLTVL.

This chain joins TRBV12-5 and TRBJ2-3; TRBD2 agrees at 11 bases. The V segment lost 0 bases and the J segment 0 bases; nucleotides outside the gene matches: 14. Germline V lookup: CDR1 LGHNT, CDR2 FRNRAP. This CDR3 has 21 residues. This CDR3 reads CASGLVLASGGNIQSTDTQYF. The DNA of the CDR3 is TGTGCTAGTGGTTTGGTACTGGCTAGCGGGGGGAATATTCAAAGCACAGATACGCAGTATTTT.

This clone was recorded once. V usage is TRBV19 and J usage is TRBJ1-5, with D perhaps TRBD1 (5 bases). V lost 3 bases and J 1 base, leaving 13 bases between the germline ends. The germline gives CDR1 LNHDA, CDR2 SQIVND (reference sequence). The CDR3 loop spans 16 amino acids. Here the CDR3 reads CASSMLREGSNQPQHF. The CDR3 coding sequence is TGTGCCAGTAGTATGCTTAGGGAGGGGAGCAATCAGCCCCAGCATTTT.

On this clone itself: Its ends do not fully match the called genes, so a read error is possible. The rearrangement uses TRBV18 and TRBJ2-7; a weak D match, TRBD1 (6 bases). The CDR3 totals 12 residues. Germline V gene data show CDR1 as KGHSH and CDR2 as LQKENI. The CDR3 coding sequence is TGTACCAGCTCATTCGACAGGTACGAGCAGTACTTC. This codes for CTSSFDRYEQYF.

The rearrangement links TRBV29-1 to TRBJ2-5; D remains ambiguous. The J call may not be correct, given that the DNA end is closer to TRBJ2-7. This CDR3 has 12 residues. CDR1 SQVTM and CDR2 ANQGSEA come from the germline V gene. As DNA, the CDR3 is TGCAGCGTTGTAGTTCTCTCCTACGAGCAGTACTTC. Translating it yields CSVVVLSYEQYF.

V is TRBV7-9 and J is TRBJ2-5; TRBD1 aligns across 8 bases. This CDR3 comprises 15 residues. With V trimmed by 1 base and J by 5 bases, 6 bases remained unmatched. Per germline, CDR1 SEHNR and CDR2 FQNEAQ (reference sequence). CDR3 DNA sequence: TGTGCCAGCAGCTTAGAGGCAGGGGGCCGGGAGACCCAGTACTTC. As protein: CASSLEAGGRETQYF.